Described below is a single TCR beta chain sequence and its context. CDR3 length: 15 amino acids. Per the germline V gene, CDR1 is MNHNS and CDR2 is SASEGT. V dropped 4 bases and J dropped 6 bases, with 18 bases sitting between them. Semi-nested PCR with Nested Universal Primer A followed constant-region reverse priming of full-length variable regions. TCRdb reprocessed the 5' RACE reads via MiXCR and lists one record per CDR3 protein. The sample gives roughly 38,000 distinct CDR3 sequences, 15% to 20% of which show up once; around 2.8% is in the top ten. The receptor's source is a female donor with breast cancer. The specimen sequenced was naive CD4+ T cells sorted from a lymph node. Subset indicated: naive CD4+ T cells, CD4+CD45RA+CD25-. V and J are TRBV6-1 and TRBJ1-1, with a possible D match to TRBD1 (6 bases). The CDR3 region is CASSVYGGRRAEAFF. CDR3 DNA: TGTGCCAGCAGTGTCTATGGGGGGCGCCGCGCTGAAGCTTTCTTT.